This T cell receptor beta chain was found in a study of blood T cell repertoires in COVID-19. Study-wide context: Sources were T cells, B-cell-depleted T cells, or PBMCs; the material itself was cDNA or gDNA.

With V trimmed by 5 bases and J by 1 base, 8 bases remained unmatched. Germline V gene data show CDR1 as SGHDT and CDR2 as YYEEEE. CDR3 length equals 15 residues. Produced via immunoSEQ multiplex PCR; TCRdb's table is partial and in-frame only. The sample consists of roughly 200,000 clones, around 84% of them appearing once. V and J are TRBV5-6 and TRBJ2-7, with 8 bases matching TRBD1. The clonotype originates from a woman aged 80 or over with acute or convalescent COVID-19. The sample taken for sequencing was peripheral blood. The CDR3 loop reads CASSTDRGSSYEQYF. The CDR3 bases are TGTGCCAGCAGTACTGACAGGGGCTCTTCCTACGAGCAGTACTTC.